This T cell receptor beta chain was recorded in a study of shared clonotypes between healthy human individuals. As concerns this clone: A far larger clone is only one base removed, so a read error is likely.

Germline V gene sequence: CDR1 MNHEY, CDR2 SMNVEV (reference sequence). Trimming left V 5 bases short and J 0 bases short, with 11 bases between. This CDR3 contains 15 residues. TCRdb keeps only in-frame clones here, not all; method: immunoSEQ multiplex PCR. The sample lists approximately 1,000,000 clones; about 80% were seen once. The chain couples TRBV27 to TRBJ1-5; D not certain. Sequenced input: memory CD4+ T cells from PBMCs. Subset meaning: CD45RA-negative fraction. The receptor's source is a man between 18 and 29 years old in good health. Some clones in this sample may be carry-over from other donors' samples. CDR3 sequence reads: CASSQNGDSNQPQHF. DNA for the CDR3: TGTGCCAGCAGTCAGAATGGAGATAGCAATCAGCCCCAGCATTTT.